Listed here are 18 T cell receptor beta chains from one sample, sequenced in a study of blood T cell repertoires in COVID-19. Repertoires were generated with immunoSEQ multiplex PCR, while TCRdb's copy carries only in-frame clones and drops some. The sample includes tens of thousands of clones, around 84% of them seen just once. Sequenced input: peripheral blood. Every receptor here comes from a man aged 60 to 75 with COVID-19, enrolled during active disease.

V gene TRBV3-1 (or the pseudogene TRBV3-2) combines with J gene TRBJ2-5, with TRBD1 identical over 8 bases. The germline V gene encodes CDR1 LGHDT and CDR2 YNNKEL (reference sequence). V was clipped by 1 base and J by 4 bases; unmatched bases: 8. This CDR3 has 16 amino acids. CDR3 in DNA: TGTGCCAGCAGCCAAGGGGTGACAGGGGTGCGAGAGACCCAGTACTTC. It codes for CASSQGVTGVRETQYF.

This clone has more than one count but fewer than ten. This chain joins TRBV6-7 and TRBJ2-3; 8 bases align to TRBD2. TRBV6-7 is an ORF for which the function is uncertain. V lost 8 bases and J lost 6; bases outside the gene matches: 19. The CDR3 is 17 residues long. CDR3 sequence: CASQNPPGRTSNDTQYF. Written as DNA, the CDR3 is TGTGCCAGCCAGAACCCCCCGGGCCGGACTAGCAATGATACGCAGTATTTT.

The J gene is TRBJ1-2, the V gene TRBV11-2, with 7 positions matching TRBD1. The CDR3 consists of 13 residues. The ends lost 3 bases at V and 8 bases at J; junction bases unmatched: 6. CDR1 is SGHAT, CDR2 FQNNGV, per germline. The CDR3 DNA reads TGTGCCAGCAGCTTCGACCAGGGGGGCGGCTACACCTTC. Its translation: CASSFDQGGGYTF.

CDR3 sequence (DNA): TGTGCCAGCTCACCAGACCTAACAGGGTCGGAAGCTTTCTTT. Encoded protein: CASSPDLTGSEAFF. The chain joins TRBV18 to TRBJ1-1, with D perhaps TRBD1 (6 bases). Between the trimmed V and J ends, which lost 2 bases and 8 bases, there was a span of 15 bases. From germline, CDR1 is KGHSH and CDR2 LQKENI. The length of the CDR3 is 14 residues. Together with reference TRBV18 and TRBJ1-1, the CDR3 gives the full variable domain: NAGVMQNPRHLVRRRGQEARLRCSPMKGHSHVYWYRQLPEEGLKFMVYLQKENIIDESGMPKERFSAEFPKEGPSILRIQQVVRGDSAAYFCASSPDLTGSEAFFGQGTRLTVV.

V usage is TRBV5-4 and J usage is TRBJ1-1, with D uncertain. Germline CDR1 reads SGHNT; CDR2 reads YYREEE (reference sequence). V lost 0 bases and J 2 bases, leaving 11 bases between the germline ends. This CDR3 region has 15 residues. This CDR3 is CASSLGGGTNTEAFF. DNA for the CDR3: TGTGCCAGCAGCTTGGGAGGAGGAACAAACACTGAAGCTTTCTTT.

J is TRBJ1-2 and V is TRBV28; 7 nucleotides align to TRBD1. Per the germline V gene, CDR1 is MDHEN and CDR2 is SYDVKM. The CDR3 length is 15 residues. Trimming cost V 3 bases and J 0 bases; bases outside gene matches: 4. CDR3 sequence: CASSFRQGANYGYTF. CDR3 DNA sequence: TGTGCCAGCAGTTTCAGGCAGGGGGCTAACTATGGCTACACCTTC.

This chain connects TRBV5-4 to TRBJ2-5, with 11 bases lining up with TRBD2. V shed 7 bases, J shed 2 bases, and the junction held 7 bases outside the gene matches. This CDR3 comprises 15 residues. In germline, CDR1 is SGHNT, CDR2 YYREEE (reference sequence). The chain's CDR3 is CASSRPSGGQETQYF. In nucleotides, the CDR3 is TGTGCCAGCTCCCGCCCTAGCGGGGGGCAAGAGACCCAGTACTTC.

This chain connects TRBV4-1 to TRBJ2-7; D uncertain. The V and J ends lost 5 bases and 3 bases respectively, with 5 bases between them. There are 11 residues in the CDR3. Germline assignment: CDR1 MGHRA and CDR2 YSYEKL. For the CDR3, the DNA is TGCGCCAGCAGCGACTTCTACGAGCAGTACTTC. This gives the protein CASSDFYEQYF.

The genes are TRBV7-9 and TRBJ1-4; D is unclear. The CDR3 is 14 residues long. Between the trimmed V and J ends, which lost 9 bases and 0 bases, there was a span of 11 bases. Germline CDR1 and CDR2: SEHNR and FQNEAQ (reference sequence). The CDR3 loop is CASSAGATNEKLFF. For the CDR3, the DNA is TGTGCCAGTTCCGCCGGGGCAACTAATGAAAAACTGTTTTTT.

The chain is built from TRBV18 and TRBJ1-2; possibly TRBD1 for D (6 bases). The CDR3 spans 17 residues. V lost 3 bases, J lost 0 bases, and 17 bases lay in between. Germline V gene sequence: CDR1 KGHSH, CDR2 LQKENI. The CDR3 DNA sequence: TGTGCCAGCTCACCGAGGACATGGGACACCTCTAACTATGGCTACACCTTC. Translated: CASSPRTWDTSNYGYTF.

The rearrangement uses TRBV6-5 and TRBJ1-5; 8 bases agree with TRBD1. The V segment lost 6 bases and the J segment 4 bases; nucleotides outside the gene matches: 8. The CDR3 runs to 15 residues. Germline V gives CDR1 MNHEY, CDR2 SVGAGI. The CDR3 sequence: CASRNQGALNQPQHF. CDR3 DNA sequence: TGTGCCAGCAGAAATCAGGGGGCATTGAATCAGCCCCAGCATTTT.

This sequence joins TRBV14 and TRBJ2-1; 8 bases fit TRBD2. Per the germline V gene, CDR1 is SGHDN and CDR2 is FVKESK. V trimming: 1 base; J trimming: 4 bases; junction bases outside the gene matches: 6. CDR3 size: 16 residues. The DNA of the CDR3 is TGTGCCAGCAGCCAAGGCCTCGGGAGGGGATACAATGAGCAGTTCTTC. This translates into CASSQGLGRGYNEQFF.

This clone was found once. DNA of the CDR3: TGTGCCAGCAAGGGGACTCCCAGTACGGACACCGGGGAGCTGTTTTTT. Its protein product is CASKGTPSTDTGELFF. The chain employs TRBV2 and TRBJ2-2, with D maybe TRBD2 (6 bases). The CDR3 totals 16 residues. V dropped 7 bases and J dropped 3 bases, with 18 bases sitting between them. Germline CDR1 reads SNHLY; CDR2 reads FYNNEI.

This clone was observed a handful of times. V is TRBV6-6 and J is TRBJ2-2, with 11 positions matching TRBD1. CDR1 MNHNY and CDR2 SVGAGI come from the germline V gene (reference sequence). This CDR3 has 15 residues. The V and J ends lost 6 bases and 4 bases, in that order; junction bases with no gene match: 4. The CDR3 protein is CASSGQGAGTGELFF. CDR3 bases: TGTGCCAGCAGCGGACAGGGGGCGGGCACCGGGGAGCTGTTTTTT.

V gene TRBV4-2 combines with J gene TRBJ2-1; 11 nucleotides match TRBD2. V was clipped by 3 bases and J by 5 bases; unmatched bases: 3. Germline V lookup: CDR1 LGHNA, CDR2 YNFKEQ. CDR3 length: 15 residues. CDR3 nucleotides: TGTGCCAGCAGCCAGGGACTAGCGGAAGACAATGAGCAGTTCTTC. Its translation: CASSQGLAEDNEQFF.

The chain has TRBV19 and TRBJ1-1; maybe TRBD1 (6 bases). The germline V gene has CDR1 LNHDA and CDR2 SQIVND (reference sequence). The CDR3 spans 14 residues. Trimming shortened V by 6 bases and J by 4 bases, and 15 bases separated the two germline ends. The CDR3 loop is CASRYPGAGTEAFF. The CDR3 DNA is TGTGCCAGTAGATACCCAGGGGCGGGCACTGAAGCTTTCTTT.

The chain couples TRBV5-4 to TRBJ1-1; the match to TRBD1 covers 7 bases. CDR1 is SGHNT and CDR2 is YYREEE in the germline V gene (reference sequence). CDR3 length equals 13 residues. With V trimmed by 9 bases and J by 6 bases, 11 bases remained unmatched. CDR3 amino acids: CATSPTQGPEAFF. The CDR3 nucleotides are TGTGCCACCTCCCCCACACAGGGGCCTGAAGCTTTCTTT.

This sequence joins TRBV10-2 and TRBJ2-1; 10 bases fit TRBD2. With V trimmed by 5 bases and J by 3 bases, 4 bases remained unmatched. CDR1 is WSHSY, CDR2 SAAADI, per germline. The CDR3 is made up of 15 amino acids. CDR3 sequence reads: CASSRTSGGYNEQFF. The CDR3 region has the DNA TGCGCCAGCAGTCGGACTAGCGGAGGCTACAATGAGCAGTTCTTC.